This TCR beta chain came from a study of OX40 agonist ivuxolimab in advanced cancers. This clone was detected only once. Clones were sequenced by immunoSEQ multiplex PCR, and TCRdb holds only the in-frame ones, with some missing. Among tens of thousands of clones listed, around 75% were seen once. Germline CDR1 and CDR2: GTSNPN and SVGIG (reference sequence). With 3 bases clipped from V and 2 bases from J, the junction kept 7 bases outside the gene matches. CDR3 length: 15 amino acids. The chain uses TRBV30 and TRBJ2-7, with 10 positions matching TRBD2. The receptor comes from an adult with an advanced solid tumor such as melanoma, head and neck, liver or kidney cancer. The material was CD4+ or CD8+ T cells sorted from blood, obtained in a trial of the OX40 agonist ivuxolimab. The CDR3 loop is CAWRVAGGQTYEQYF. The CDR3 coding sequence is TGTGCCTGGAGGGTAGCGGGAGGACAAACCTACGAGCAGTACTTC.